This entry is about one TCR beta chain. Its antigen remains unidentified. The entry originates in a study of T cell clones after liver transplantation. Study-level information: Pre-transplant mixed lymphocyte reactions yielded third-party-reactive TCRbeta sequences as comparators for graft-donor-reactive sequences.

The data were produced by immunoSEQ multiplex PCR, yet TCRdb's version contains in-frame clones alone and is incomplete. Among roughly 80,000 clones listed, approximately 87% were seen once. Study results and caveats: A larger donor-reactive than third-party decline suggested partial antigen-specific deletion. Graft donor-reactive T cells may have migrated into the graft rather than being deleted. In a couple of subjects, few donor cells limited the measurable donor-reactive repertoire.

The CDR3 totals 14 residues. V was cut by 1 base and J by 4 bases, with 11 bases left in between. Per germline, CDR1 SGHVS and CDR2 FNYEAQ. The rearrangement links TRBV7-6 to TRBJ2-7; maybe TRBD2 (6 bases). Sequenced here: CD4+ T cells from blood, sampled at the 22-month timepoint. The clonotype was recovered from a human patient who received a liver transplant. Some T cells may be transferred from the graft donor. The CDR3 DNA is TGTGCCAGCAGCTTAGGGGGACTGCCTTACGAGCAGTACTTC. This codes for CASSLGGLPYEQYF.